This TCR beta chain was sequenced for a study of regulatory T cells in long-lasting Graves disease. The CDR3 has 15 amino acids. V dropped 0 bases and J dropped 5; count of bases not matched to a gene: 5. The germline gives CDR1 DFQATT, CDR2 SNEGSKA (reference sequence). The study's findings and limits: It was possible that the small sample size reduced accuracy. Investigators studied peripheral blood only, not thyroid tissue. Persistent disease samples used TRBV28, TRBJ1-2 and TRBJ2-5 preferentially. With 2,500 to 3,500 shared public clonotypes, persistent patients exceeded new patients, who shared 966.

As concerns this clonotype: Its target is unknown.

Documented time point: persistent/refractory GD, antithyroid drugs over 5 years with positive TRAb. Following extraction of RNA from PBMCs, that RNA was used to make the TCR library. Libraries of TCR beta came from iRepertoire HTBI primers plus Arm-PCR of CDR3 regions. MiXCR was run by TCRdb on the multiplex PCR reads, yielding one entry per CDR3 protein. Of 600,000 to 850,000 distinct CDR3 sequences in the sample, around 30% were seen once. The gene calls are TRBV20-1 and TRBJ1-5; 9 nucleotides match TRBD1. The TCR sequence derives from a female donor with Graves disease. The sequencing here drew on peripheral blood mononuclear cells (PBMCs), taken when the disease was refractory, from a patient treated with antithyroid drugs. CDR3 residues: CSARERDREYQPQHF. The CDR3 bases are TGCAGTGCTAGAGAACGGGACAGGGAGTATCAGCCCCAGCATTTT.